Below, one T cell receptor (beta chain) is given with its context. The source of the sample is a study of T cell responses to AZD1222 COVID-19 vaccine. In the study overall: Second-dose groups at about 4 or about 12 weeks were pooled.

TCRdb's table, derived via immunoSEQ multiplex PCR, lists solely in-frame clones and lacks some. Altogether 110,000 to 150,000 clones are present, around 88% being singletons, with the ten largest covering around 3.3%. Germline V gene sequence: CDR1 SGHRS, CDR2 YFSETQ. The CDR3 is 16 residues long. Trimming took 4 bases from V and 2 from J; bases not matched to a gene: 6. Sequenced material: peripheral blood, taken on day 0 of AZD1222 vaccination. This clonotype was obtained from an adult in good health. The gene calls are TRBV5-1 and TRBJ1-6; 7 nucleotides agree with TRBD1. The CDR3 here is CASSKDRWTYNSPLHF. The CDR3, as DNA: TGCGCCAGCAGCAAGGACAGGTGGACCTATAATTCACCCCTCCACTTT.